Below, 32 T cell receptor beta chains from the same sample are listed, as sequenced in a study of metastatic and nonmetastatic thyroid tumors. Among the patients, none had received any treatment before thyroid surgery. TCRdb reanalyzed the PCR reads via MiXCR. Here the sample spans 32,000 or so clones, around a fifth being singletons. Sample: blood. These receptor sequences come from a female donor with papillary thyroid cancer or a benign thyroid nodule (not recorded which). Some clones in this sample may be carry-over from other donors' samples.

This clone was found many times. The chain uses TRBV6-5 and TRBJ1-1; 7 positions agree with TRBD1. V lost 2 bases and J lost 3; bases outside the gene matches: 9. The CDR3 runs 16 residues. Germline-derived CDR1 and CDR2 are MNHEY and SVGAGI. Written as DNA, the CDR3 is TGTGCCAGCAGTTACGATCCTCAGGGGGGCTACACTGAAGCTTTCTTT. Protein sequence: CASSYDPQGGYTEAFF.

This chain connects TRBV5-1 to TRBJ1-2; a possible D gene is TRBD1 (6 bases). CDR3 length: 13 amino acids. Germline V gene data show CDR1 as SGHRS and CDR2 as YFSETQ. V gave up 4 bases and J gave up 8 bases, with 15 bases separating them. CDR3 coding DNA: TGCGCCAGCAGCCCCGGGACACTGAAAGGCTACACCTTC. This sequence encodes CASSPGTLKGYTF.

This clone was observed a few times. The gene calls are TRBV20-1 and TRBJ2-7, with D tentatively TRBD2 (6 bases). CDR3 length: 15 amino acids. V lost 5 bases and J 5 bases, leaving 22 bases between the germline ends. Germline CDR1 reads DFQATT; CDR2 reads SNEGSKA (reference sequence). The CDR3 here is CSALSGEPPTNEQYF. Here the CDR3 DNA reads TGCAGTGCTCTTAGCGGAGAACCACCTACCAACGAGCAGTACTTC.

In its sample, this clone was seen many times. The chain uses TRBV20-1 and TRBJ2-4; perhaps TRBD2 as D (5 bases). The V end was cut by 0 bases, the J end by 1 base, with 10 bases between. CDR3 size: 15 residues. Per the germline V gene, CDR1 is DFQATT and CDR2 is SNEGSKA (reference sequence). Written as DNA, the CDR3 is TGCAGTGCTAGAGACCTCCGGGATGCCAAAAACATTCAGTACTTC. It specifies CSARDLRDAKNIQYF.

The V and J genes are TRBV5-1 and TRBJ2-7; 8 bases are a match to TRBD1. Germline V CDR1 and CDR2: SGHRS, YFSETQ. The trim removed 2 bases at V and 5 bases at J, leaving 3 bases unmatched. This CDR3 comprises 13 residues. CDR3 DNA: TGCGCCAGCAGCTTCAGGGGGCTGGACGAGCAGTACTTC. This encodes CASSFRGLDEQYF.

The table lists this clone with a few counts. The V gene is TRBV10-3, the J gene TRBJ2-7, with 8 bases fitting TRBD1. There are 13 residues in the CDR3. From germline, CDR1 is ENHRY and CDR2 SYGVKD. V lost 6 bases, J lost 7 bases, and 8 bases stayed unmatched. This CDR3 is CAISPPTGGEQYF. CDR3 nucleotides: TGTGCCATCAGCCCGCCAACAGGGGGAGAGCAGTACTTC.

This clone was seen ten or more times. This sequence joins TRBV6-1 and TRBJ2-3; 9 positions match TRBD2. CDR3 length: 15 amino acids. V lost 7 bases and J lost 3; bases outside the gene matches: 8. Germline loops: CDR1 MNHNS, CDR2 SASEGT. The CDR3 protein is CASNPSRGGTDTQYF. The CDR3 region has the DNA TGTGCCAGCAACCCATCGCGGGGGGGTACAGATACGCAGTATTTT.

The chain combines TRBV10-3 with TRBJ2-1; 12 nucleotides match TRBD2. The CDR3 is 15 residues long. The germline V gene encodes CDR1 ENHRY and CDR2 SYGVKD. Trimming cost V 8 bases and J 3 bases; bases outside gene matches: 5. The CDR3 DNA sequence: TGTGCCATCGGCCCGACTAGCGGGAGCTACAATGAGCAGTTCTTC. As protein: CAIGPTSGSYNEQFF.

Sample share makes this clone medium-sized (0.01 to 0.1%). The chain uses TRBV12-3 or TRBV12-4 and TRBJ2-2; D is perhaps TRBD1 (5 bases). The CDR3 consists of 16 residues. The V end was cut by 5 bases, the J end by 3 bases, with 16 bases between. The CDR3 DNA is TGTGCCAGCAGTCCCAGAGCTCAGGGTGACACCGGGGAGCTGTTTTTT. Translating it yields CASSPRAQGDTGELFF.

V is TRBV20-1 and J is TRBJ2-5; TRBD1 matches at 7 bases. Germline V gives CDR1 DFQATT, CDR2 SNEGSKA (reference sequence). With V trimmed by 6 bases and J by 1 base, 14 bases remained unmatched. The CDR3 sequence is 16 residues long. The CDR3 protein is CSANPVGTEGQETQYF. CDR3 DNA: TGCAGTGCCAACCCCGTGGGGACAGAGGGCCAAGAGACCCAGTACTTC.

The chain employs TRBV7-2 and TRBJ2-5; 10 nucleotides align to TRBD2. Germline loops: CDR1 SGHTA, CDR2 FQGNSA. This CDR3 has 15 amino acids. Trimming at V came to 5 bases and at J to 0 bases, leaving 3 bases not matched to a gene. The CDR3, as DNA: TGTGCCAGCAGCATGACTAGCGGGTACCAAGAGACCCAGTACTTC. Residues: CASSMTSGYQETQYF.

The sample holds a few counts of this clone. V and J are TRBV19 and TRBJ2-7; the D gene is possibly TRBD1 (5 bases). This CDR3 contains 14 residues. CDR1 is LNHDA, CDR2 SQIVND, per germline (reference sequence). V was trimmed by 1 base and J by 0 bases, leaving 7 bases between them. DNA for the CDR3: TGTGCCAGTAGTATAGCGGACACCTCCTACGAGCAGTACTTC. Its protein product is CASSIADTSYEQYF.

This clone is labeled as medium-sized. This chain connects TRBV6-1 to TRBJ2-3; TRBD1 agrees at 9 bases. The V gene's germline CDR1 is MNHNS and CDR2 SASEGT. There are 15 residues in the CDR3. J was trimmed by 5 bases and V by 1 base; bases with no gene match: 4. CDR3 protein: CASSEGTGEVDTQYF. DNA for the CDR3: TGTGCCAGCAGTGAAGGGACAGGGGAGGTAGATACGCAGTATTTT.

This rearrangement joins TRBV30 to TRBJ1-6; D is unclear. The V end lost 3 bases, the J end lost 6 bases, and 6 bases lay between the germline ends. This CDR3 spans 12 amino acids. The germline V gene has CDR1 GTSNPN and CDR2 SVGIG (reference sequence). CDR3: CAWSSANSPLHF. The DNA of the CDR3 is TGTGCCTGGAGCAGCGCTAATTCACCCCTCCACTTT. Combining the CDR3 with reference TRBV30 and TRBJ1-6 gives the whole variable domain SQTIHQWPATLVQPVGSPLSLECTVEGTSNPNLYWYRQAAGRGLQLLFYSVGIGQISSEVPQNLSASRPQDRQFILSSKKLLLSDSGFYLCAWSSANSPLHFGNGTRLTVT.

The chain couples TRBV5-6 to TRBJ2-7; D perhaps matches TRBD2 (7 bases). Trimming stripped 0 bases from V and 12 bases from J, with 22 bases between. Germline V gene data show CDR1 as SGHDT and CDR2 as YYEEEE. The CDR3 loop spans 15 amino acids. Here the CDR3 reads CASSLVGEARGGLYF. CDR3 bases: TGTGCCAGCAGCTTGGTTGGGGAAGCCAGGGGAGGGCTGTACTTC.

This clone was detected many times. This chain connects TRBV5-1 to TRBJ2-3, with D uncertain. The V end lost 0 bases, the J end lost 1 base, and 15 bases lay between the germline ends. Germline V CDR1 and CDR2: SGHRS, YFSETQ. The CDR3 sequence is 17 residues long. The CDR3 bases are TGCGCCAGCAGCTTGGAGGTGTTTCTTGTCCGCACAGATACGCAGTATTTT. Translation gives CASSLEVFLVRTDTQYF. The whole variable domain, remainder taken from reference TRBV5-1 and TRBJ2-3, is KAGVTQTPRYLIKTRGQQVTLSCSPISGHRSVSWYQQTPGQGLQFLFEYFSETQRNKGNFPGRFSGRQFSNSRSEMNVSTLELGDSALYLCASSLEVFLVRTDTQYFGPGTRLTVL.

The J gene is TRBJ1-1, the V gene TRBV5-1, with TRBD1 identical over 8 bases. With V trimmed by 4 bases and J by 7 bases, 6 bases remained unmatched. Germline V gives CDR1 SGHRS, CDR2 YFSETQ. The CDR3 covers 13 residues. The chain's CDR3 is CASSVDRGGEAFF. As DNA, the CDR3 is TGCGCCAGCAGCGTTGACAGGGGAGGTGAAGCTTTCTTT.

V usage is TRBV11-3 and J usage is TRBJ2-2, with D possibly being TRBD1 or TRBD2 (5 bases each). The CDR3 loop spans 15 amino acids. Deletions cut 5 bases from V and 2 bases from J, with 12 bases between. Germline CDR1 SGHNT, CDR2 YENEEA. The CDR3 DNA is TGTGCCAGCAGCCTCGGGGACCGAAACACCGGGGAGCTGTTTTTT. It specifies CASSLGDRNTGELFF.

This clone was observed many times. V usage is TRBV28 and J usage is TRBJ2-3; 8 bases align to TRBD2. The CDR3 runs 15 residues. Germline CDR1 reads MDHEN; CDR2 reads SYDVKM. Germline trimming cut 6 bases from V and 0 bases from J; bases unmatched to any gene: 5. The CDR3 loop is CASRLAGTSTDTQYF. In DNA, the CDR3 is TGTGCCAGCAGATTAGCGGGAACTAGCACAGATACGCAGTATTTT.

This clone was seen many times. CDR3 coding DNA: TGTGCCAGCAGCTTAGAGGCAGGGTCTTCCTACGAGCAGTACTTC. Translation gives CASSLEAGSSYEQYF. This chain connects TRBV7-9 to TRBJ2-7, with a tentative D call TRBD1 (5 bases). Trimming took off 1 base at V and 1 base at J, with 11 bases between the two ends. Germline CDR1 and CDR2: SEHNR and FQNEAQ (reference sequence). This CDR3 has 15 amino acids.

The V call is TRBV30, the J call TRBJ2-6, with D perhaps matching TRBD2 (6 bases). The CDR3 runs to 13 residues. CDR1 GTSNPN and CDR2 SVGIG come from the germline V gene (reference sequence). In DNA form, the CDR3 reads TGTGCTCTCGGGACTGATGGGGCCAACGTCCTGACTTTC. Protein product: CALGTDGANVLTF.

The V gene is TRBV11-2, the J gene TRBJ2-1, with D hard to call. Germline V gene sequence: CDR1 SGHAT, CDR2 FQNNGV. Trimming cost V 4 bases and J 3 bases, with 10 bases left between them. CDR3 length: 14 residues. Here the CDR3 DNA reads TGTGCCAGCAGCTCGGAGACCCTCTACAATGAGCAGTTCTTC. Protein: CASSSETLYNEQFF.

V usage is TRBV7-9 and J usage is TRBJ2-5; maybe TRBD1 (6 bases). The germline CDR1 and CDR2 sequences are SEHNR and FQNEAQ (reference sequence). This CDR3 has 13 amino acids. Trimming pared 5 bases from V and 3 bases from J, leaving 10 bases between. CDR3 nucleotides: TGTGCCAGCAGCCCTCAGGGGAAAGAGACCCAGTACTTC. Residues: CASSPQGKETQYF. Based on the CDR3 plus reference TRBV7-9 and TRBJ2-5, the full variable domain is DTGVSQNPRHKITKRGQNVTFRCDPISEHNRLYWYRQTLGQGPEFLTYFQNEAQLEKSRLLSDRFSAERPKGSFSTLEIQRTEQGDSAMYLCASSPQGKETQYFGPGTRLLVL.

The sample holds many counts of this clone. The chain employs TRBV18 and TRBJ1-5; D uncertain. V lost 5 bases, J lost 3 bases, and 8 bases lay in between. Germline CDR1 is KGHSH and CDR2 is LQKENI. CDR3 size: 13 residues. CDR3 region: CASSEGTNQPQHF. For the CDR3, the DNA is TGTGCCAGCTCAGAGGGTACCAATCAGCCCCAGCATTTT.

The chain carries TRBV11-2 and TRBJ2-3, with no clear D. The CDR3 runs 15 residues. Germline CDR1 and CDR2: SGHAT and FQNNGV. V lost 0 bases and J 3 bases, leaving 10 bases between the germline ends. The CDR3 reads CASSLEVQATDTQYF. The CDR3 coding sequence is TGTGCCAGCAGCTTAGAGGTCCAGGCAACAGATACGCAGTATTTT. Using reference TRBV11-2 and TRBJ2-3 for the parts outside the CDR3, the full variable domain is EAGVAQSPRYKIIEKRQSVAFWCNPISGHATLYWYQQILGQGPKLLIQFQNNGVVDDSQLPKDRFSAERLKGVDSTLKIQPAKLEDSAVYLCASSLEVQATDTQYFGPGTRLTVL.

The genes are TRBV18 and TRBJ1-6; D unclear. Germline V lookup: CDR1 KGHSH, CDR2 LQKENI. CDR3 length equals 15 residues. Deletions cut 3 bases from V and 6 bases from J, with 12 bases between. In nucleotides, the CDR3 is TGTGCCAGCTCACCTATAAAGACCCTTAATTCACCCCTCCACTTT. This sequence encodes CASSPIKTLNSPLHF.

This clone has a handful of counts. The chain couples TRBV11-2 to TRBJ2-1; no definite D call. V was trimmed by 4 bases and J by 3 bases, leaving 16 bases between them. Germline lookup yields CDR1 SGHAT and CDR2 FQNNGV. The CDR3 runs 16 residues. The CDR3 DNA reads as TGTGCCAGCAGCTCATCCCATTCAGATTACTACAATGAGCAGTTCTTC. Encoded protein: CASSSSHSDYYNEQFF.

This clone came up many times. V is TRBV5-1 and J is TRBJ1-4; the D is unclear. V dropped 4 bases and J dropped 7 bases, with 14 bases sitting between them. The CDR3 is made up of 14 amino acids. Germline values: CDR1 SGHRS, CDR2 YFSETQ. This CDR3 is CASSQGMDPEKLFF. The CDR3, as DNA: TGCGCCAGCAGCCAAGGCATGGATCCTGAAAAACTGTTTTTT.

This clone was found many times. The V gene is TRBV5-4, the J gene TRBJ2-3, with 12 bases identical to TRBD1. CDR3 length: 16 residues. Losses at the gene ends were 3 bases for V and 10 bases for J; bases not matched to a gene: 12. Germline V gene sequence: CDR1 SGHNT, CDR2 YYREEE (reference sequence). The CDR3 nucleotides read TGTGCCAGCAGCTCGGCCGGGACAGGGGGCGCGGGAGCGCAGTATTTT. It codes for CASSSAGTGGAGAQYF.

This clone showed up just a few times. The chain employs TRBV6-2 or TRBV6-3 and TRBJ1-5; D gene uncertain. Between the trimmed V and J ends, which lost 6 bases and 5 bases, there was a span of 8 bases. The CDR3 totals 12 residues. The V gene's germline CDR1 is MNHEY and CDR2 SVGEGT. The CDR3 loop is CASSLLYQPQHF. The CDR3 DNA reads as TGTGCCAGCAGCCTACTCTATCAGCCCCAGCATTTT.

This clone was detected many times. The CDR3 spells CASSSRLAGGAETQYF. CDR3 coding DNA: TGCGCCAGCAGCTCTAGACTAGCGGGAGGGGCAGAGACCCAGTACTTC. The chain joins TRBV5-1 to TRBJ2-5; 14 nucleotides agree with TRBD2. Germline V gene data show CDR1 as SGHRS and CDR2 as YFSETQ. Trimming at V came to 3 bases and at J to 4 bases, leaving 5 bases not matched to a gene. This CDR3 is 16 amino acids long.

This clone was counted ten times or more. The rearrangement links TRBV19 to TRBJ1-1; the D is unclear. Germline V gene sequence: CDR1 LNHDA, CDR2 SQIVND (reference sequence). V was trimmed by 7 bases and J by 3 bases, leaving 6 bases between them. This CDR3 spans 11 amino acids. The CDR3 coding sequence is TGTGCCAGTATGGGATACACTGAAGCTTTCTTT. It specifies CASMGYTEAFF.